This T cell receptor beta chain was profiled in a study of T-cell reconstitution after alpha-beta-depleted transplantation in children listed by TCRdb under 2016. Broadly, across the study: T-cell immune reconstitution after TCRalphabeta/CD19-depleted allogeneic hematopoietic cell transplantation in children was quantitatively tracked in the study by means of TCR repertoire profiling.

This clonotype was observed at least ten times. This clone's antigen is unknown. There are no base qualities to consult, and no much larger clone falls within one base. Libraries were made using PCR. Sequencing was performed on an Illumina HiSeq 2500. TCR library preparation used molecular barcoding, with unique molecular identifiers applied to normalize quantification of the TCRbeta repertoire. TCRdb reworked the public reads: Q25 trimming with fastp, MiXCR clone assembly, productive beta chains retained. Rows with one shared CDR3 protein collapse into an entry with the most common genes and DNA. The sample table records around 500,000 distinct CDR3 sequences; around an eighth of these occur just once. Clones ranked in the top ten supply around 6.1% of the sample. This TCR was recovered from a human donor who donated a stem cell graft to a child with combined immunodeficiency. Sequenced here: PBMCs from the stem cell graft donor, sampled from the stem cell graft.

For the CDR3, the sequence is CASSVGRSTDTQYF. The DNA sequence is given as TGTGCCAGCAGCGTCGGACGGAGCACAGATACGCAGTATTTT. The receptor chain draws on TRBV12-3 or TRBV12-4 and TRBJ2-3, with no confidently assigned D gene. The CDR3 holds 14 amino acids from the cysteine to the phenylalanine. Of the read, only the CDR3 DNA is kept; its 42 bases are in frame from base 1. V is shortened by 6 bases, J by 0 bases, and the region joining them spans 10 bases.